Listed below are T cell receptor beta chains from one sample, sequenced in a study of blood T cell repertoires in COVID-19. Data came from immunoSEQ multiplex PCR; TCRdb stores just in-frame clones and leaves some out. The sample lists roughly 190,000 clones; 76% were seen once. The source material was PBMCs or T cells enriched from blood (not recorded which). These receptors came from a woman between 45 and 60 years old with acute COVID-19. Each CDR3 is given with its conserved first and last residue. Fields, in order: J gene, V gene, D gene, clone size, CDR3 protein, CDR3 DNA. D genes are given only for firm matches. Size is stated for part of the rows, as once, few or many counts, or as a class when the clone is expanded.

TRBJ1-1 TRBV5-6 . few CASSLYGTPTEAFF TGTGCCAGCAGCCTGTACGGGACACCTACTGAAGCTTTCTTT
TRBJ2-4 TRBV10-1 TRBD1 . CASSDLTGDIQYF TGCGCCAGCAGTGACTTAACAGGGGACATTCAGTACTTC
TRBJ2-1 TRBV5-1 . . CASSFLPHSQTSSFGNEQFF TGCGCCAGCAGCTTCCTTCCTCACTCGCAGACGAGTTCGTTCGGGAATGAGCAGTTCTTC
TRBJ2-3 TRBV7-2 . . CASSPSHTDTQYF TGTGCCAGCAGCCCGAGCCATACGGATACGCAGTATTTT
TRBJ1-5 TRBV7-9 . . CASSSDSGYSNQPQHF TGTGCCAGCAGCTCCGACAGCGGGTATAGCAATCAGCCCCAGCATTTT
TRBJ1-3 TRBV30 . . CAWTPGLRNTIYF TGTGCCTGGACCCCGGGACTCAGAAACACCATATATTTT
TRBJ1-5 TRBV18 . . CASSLGGSNQPQHF TGTGCCAGCTCCCTGGGAGGCAGCAATCAGCCCCAGCATTTT
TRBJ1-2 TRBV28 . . CASNREGGYTF TGTGCCAGCAACAGAGAGGGTGGCTACACCTTC
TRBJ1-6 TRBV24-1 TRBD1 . CATSEGPGQGDSPLHF TGTGCCACCAGTGAGGGCCCGGGACAGGGAGATTCACCCCTCCACTTT
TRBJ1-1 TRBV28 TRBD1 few CASSAPSLTGGITEAFF TGTGCCAGCAGTGCACCCTCGTTGACAGGGGGTATCACTGAAGCTTTCTTT
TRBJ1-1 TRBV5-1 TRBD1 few CASSPWTGREAFF TGCGCCAGCAGCCCATGGACAGGCCGTGAAGCTTTCTTT
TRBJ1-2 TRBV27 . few CASSLSGTPGYTF TGTGCCAGCAGTTTATCGGGGACACCGGGCTACACCTTC
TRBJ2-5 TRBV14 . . CASSHPGGETQYF TGTGCCAGCAGCCATCCCGGCGGGGAGACCCAGTACTTC
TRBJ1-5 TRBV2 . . CASNYGHPSQPQHF TGTGCCAGCAACTACGGACATCCTTCTCAGCCCCAGCATTTT
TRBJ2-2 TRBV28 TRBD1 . CASSFRDRGRTGELFF TGTGCCAGCAGTTTTCGGGACAGGGGGCGAACCGGGGAGCTGTTTTTT
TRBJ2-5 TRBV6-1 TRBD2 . CASSEALAGGGYQETQYF TGTGCCAGCAGTGAAGCCCTAGCGGGGGGTGGGTACCAAGAGACCCAGTACTTC
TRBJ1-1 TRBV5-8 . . CASSPSVGGTEAFF TGTGCCAGCAGCCCTTCGGTCGGGGGCACTGAAGCTTTCTTT
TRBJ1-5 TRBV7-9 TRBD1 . CASSLVRQGANQPQHF TGTGCCAGCAGCTTAGTTCGGCAGGGGGCGAATCAGCCCCAGCATTTT
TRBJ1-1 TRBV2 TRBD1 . CASSADRGNTEAFF TGTGCCAGCAGTGCAGACAGGGGGAACACTGAAGCTTTCTTT
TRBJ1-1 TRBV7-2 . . CASSLGHSNTEAFF TGTGCCAGCAGCTTGGGACACTCGAACACTGAAGCTTTCTTT
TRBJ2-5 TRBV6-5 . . CASNPIGERSETQYF TGTGCCAGCAATCCCATTGGGGAGAGGTCGGAGACCCAGTACTTC
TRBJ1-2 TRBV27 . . CASSWGGGWYGYTF TGTGCCAGCAGTTGGGGCGGTGGCTGGTATGGCTACACCTTC
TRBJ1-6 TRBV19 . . CASSPRRGSDNSPLHF TGTGCCAGTAGTCCTCGGAGAGGGTCCGACAATTCACCCCTCCACTTT
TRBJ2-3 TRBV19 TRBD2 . CASSIRGLAARDTQYF TGTGCCAGTAGTATTAGGGGCCTAGCGGCTCGCGATACGCAGTATTTT
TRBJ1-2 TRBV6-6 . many CASSYWQGNGYTF TGTGCCAGCAGTTACTGGCAGGGTAATGGCTACACCTTC
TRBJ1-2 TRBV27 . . CASGPRGAHGYTF TGTGCCAGCGGCCCTCGGGGGGCCCATGGCTACACCTTC
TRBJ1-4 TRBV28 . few CASGLGGEKLFF TGTGCCAGCGGCCTAGGGGGTGAAAAACTGTTTTTT
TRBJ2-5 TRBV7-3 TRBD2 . CASSQREGREETQYF TGTGCCAGCAGCCAAAGGGAGGGGCGTGAGGAGACCCAGTACTTC
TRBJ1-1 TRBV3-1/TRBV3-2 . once CASSQDPGPEAFF TGTGCCAGCAGCCAAGATCCAGGGCCTGAAGCTTTCTTT
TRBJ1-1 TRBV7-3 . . CASSSTGTNTEAFF TGTGCCAGCAGCTCGACAGGAACTAACACTGAAGCTTTCTTT
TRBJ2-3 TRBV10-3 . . CAISAQGSTDTQYF TGTGCCATCAGTGCTCAGGGTAGCACAGATACGCAGTATTTT
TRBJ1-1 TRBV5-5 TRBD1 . CASSLVGTGAVAEAFF TGTGCCAGCAGCTTGGTGGGGACAGGGGCCGTCGCTGAAGCTTTCTTT
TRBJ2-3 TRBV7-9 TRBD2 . CASSLGLAGSSTDTQYF TGTGCCAGCAGCTTAGGACTAGCGGGGAGTAGCACAGATACGCAGTATTTT
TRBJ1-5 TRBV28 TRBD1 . CASLSGQGGNQPQHF TGTGCCAGCTTATCGGGACAGGGCGGCAATCAGCCCCAGCATTTT
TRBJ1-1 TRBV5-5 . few CASSSTQNMNTEAFF TGTGCCAGCAGCTCGACACAAAATATGAACACTGAAGCTTTCTTT
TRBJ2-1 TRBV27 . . CASSSWGGRRNEQFF TGTGCCAGCAGTTCGTGGGGGGGCCGTCGGAATGAGCAGTTCTTC
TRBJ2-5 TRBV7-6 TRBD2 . CASSWGLLYQETQYF TGTGCCAGCAGCTGGGGACTATTGTACCAAGAGACCCAGTACTTC
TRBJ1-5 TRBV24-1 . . CATSDWGGNQPQHF TGTGCCACCAGTGATTGGGGCGGCAATCAGCCCCAGCATTTT
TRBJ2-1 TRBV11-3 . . CASSLLQDNEQFF TGTGCCAGCAGCTTACTCCAGGACAATGAGCAGTTCTTC
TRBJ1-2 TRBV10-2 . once CASSEAGYGYTF TGCGCCAGCAGTGAGGCAGGGTATGGCTACACCTTC
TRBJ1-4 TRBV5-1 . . CASSPRQLTNEKLFF TGCGCCAGCAGCCCCCGACAGTTAACTAATGAAAAACTGTTTTTT
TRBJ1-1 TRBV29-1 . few CSVGGGQGVRDTEAFF TGCAGCGTTGGGGGGGGTCAGGGAGTGAGAGACACTGAAGCTTTCTTT